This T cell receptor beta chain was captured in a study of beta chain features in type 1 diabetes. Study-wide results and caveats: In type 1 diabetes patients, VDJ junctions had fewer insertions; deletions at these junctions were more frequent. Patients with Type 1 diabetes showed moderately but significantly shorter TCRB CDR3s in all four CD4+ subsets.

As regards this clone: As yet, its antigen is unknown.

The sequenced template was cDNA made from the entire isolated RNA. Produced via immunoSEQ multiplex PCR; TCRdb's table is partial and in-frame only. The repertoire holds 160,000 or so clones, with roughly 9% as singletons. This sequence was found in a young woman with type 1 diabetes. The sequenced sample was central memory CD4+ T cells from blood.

This CDR3 is CASSPSRGEEKLFF. As DNA, the CDR3 is TGTGCCAGCTCACCAAGCAGGGGGGAAGAAAAACTGTTTTTT. The rearrangement links TRBV18 to TRBJ1-4, with 7 bases matching TRBD1. CDR3 length equals 14 residues. The V and J ends lost 2 bases and 8 bases, in that order; junction bases with no gene match: 5. CDR1 and CDR2 from the germline V gene are KGHSH and LQKENI.